The clone carrying this TCR beta chain has only one observation. This CDR3 comprises 19 residues. Trimming cost V 0 bases and J 2 bases; bases outside gene matches: 8. Germline V CDR1 and CDR2: LGHNA, YNFKEQ. The record originates from a study of blood T cell repertoires in COVID-19. Study in general: The United States, Italy and Spain were the sources of the acute and convalescent COVID-19 samples. The cDNA or gDNA used as material had been derived from T cells, B-cell-depleted T cells, or PBMCs.

Sequencing used immunoSEQ multiplex PCR; TCRdb keeps in-frame clones, though not all of them. This table has roughly 180,000 clones, 65% to 85% appearing once. This sequence originates from a man between 60 and 75 years old with active or convalescent COVID-19. The rearrangement links TRBV4-2 to TRBJ2-2; TRBD2 aligns across 11 bases. Material for sequencing was peripheral blood. CDR3 protein: CASSQDWLAGGLNTGELFF. In nucleotides, the CDR3 is TGTGCCAGCAGCCAAGATTGGCTAGCGGGAGGTCTAAACACCGGGGAGCTGTTTTTT.